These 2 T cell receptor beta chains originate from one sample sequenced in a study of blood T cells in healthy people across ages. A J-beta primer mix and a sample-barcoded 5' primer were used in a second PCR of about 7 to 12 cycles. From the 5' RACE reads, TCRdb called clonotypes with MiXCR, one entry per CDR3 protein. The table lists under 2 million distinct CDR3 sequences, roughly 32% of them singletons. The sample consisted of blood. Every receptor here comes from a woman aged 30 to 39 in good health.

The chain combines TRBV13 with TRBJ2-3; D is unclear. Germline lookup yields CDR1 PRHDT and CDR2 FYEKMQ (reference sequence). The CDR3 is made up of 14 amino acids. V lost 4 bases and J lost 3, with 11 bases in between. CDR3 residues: CASSSKTWTDTQYF. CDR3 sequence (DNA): TGTGCCAGCAGCTCAAAGACTTGGACAGATACGCAGTATTTT.

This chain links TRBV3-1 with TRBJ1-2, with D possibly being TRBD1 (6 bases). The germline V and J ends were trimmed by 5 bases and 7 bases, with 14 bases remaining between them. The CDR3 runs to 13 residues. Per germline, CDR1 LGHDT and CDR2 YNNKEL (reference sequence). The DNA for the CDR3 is TGTGCCAGCAGCATACAGGGATCCCGTGGCTACACCTTC. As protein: CASSIQGSRGYTF.